These T cell receptor beta chains were read from a single sample in a study of spatial heterogeneity in lung cancer. TCRdb itself ran the 5' RACE reads through MiXCR, one entry per CDR3 protein. The table includes a few thousand distinct CDR3 sequences, more than 30% detected once. The specimen was PBMCs, collected at surgery. Receptors originate from a male donor with early-stage non-small cell lung cancer. Each CDR3 is given with its conserved first and last residue. Fields, in order: D gene, clone size, V gene, J gene, CDR3 protein, CDR3 DNA. D genes are given only for firm matches. Size values are once, few and many counts, or a class for expanded clones, and some rows have none.

d_call: -; clone_size: -; v_call: TRBV18; j_call: TRBJ2-5; cdr3_aa: CASSPQGGYQETQYF; cdr3_nt: TGTGCCAGCTCACCTCAGGGGGGCTACCAAGAGACCCAGTACTTC
d_call: TRBD1; clone_size: few; v_call: TRBV7-3; j_call: TRBJ1-2; cdr3_aa: CASSSIAGPGQDDYGYTF; cdr3_nt: TGTGCCAGCAGCTCCATTGCCGGTCCGGGACAGGACGACTATGGCTACACCTTC
d_call: -; clone_size: -; v_call: TRBV27; j_call: TRBJ2-3; cdr3_aa: CASSLSLPARTDTQYF; cdr3_nt: TGTGCCAGCAGTTTATCGCTCCCGGCCCGCACAGATACGCAGTATTTT
d_call: -; clone_size: -; v_call: TRBV12-3/TRBV12-4; j_call: TRBJ1-5; cdr3_aa: CASSLLGGQPQHF; cdr3_nt: TGTGCCAGCAGTTTACTCGGGGGGCAGCCCCAGCATTTT
d_call: -; clone_size: -; v_call: TRBV14; j_call: TRBJ2-2; cdr3_aa: CASSQDAGQTRRELFF; cdr3_nt: TGTGCCAGCAGCCAAGATGCAGGACAGACCCGTCGGGAGCTGTTTTTT
d_call: -; clone_size: -; v_call: TRBV7-9; j_call: TRBJ2-5; cdr3_aa: CASSFQGSVETQYF; cdr3_nt: TGTGCCAGCAGCTTCCAGGGTTCCGTCGAGACCCAGTACTTC
d_call: -; clone_size: -; v_call: TRBV27; j_call: TRBJ1-6; cdr3_aa: CATLDSDSSSYNSPLHF; cdr3_nt: TGTGCCACGTTAGACTCTGACTCGAGCTCCTATAATTCACCCCTCCACTTT
d_call: TRBD2; clone_size: many; v_call: TRBV5-1; j_call: TRBJ2-2; cdr3_aa: CASSSTSGFNTGELFF; cdr3_nt: TGCGCCAGCAGCAGTACTAGCGGGTTCAACACCGGGGAGCTGTTTTTT
d_call: -; clone_size: -; v_call: TRBV28; j_call: TRBJ2-4; cdr3_aa: CASSRDSFSIQYF; cdr3_nt: TGTGCCAGCAGCCGGGACTCTTTTAGCATTCAGTACTTC
d_call: TRBD1; clone_size: once; v_call: TRBV5-1; j_call: TRBJ2-3; cdr3_aa: CATRPGQPGDTQYF; cdr3_nt: TGCGCCACCCGTCCGGGACAGCCGGGAGATACGCAGTATTTT
d_call: TRBD2; clone_size: -; v_call: TRBV29-1; j_call: TRBJ2-7; cdr3_aa: CSVEEPSSGRGYEQYF; cdr3_nt: TGCAGCGTTGAGGAGCCCTCTAGCGGGAGGGGCTACGAGCAGTACTTC
d_call: TRBD2; clone_size: medium-sized; v_call: TRBV20-1; j_call: TRBJ2-5; cdr3_aa: CSAMTKRGVQETQYF; cdr3_nt: TGCAGTGCTATGACTAAGCGGGGGGTACAAGAGACCCAGTACTTC
d_call: -; clone_size: once; v_call: TRBV12-5; j_call: TRBJ2-1; cdr3_aa: CASGSGTIQYNEQFF; cdr3_nt: TGTGCTAGTGGTTCCGGGACGATCCAATACAATGAGCAGTTCTTC
d_call: TRBD1; clone_size: -; v_call: TRBV12-3/TRBV12-4; j_call: TRBJ2-1; cdr3_aa: CASSYLAGGYNEQFF; cdr3_nt: TGTGCCAGCAGCTATCTAGCAGGGGGCTACAATGAGCAGTTCTTC
d_call: TRBD2; clone_size: medium-sized; v_call: TRBV6-2/TRBV6-3; j_call: TRBJ2-5; cdr3_aa: CASSYVTSGEETQYF; cdr3_nt: TGTGCCAGCAGTTACGTGACTAGCGGGGAAGAGACCCAGTACTTC
d_call: TRBD1; clone_size: many; v_call: TRBV3-1; j_call: TRBJ1-2; cdr3_aa: CASTAGQVSTGYTF; cdr3_nt: TGTGCCAGCACCGCCGGACAGGTCTCTACTGGCTACACCTTC
d_call: -; clone_size: -; v_call: TRBV4-1; j_call: TRBJ1-5; cdr3_aa: CASSQYLHSNQPQHF; cdr3_nt: TGCGCCAGCAGCCAATATCTACATAGCAATCAGCCCCAGCATTTT
d_call: -; clone_size: once; v_call: TRBV19; j_call: TRBJ2-7; cdr3_aa: CASSPLGGPYEQYF; cdr3_nt: TGTGCCAGTAGCCCCCTAGGAGGCCCCTACGAGCAGTACTTC
d_call: -; clone_size: few; v_call: TRBV6-5; j_call: TRBJ1-2; cdr3_aa: CASSYSPGSGYTF; cdr3_nt: TGTGCCAGCAGTTACTCGCCAGGGAGTGGCTACACCTTC
d_call: TRBD2; clone_size: -; v_call: TRBV11-2; j_call: TRBJ2-5; cdr3_aa: CASSPGLASETQYF; cdr3_nt: TGTGCCAGCAGCCCCGGACTAGCGTCTGAGACCCAGTACTTC
d_call: -; clone_size: many; v_call: TRBV5-5; j_call: TRBJ1-5; cdr3_aa: CASSLNVFGNQPQHF; cdr3_nt: TGTGCCAGCAGCTTAAACGTATTTGGCAATCAGCCCCAGCATTTT
d_call: -; clone_size: medium-sized; v_call: TRBV6-6; j_call: TRBJ1-5; cdr3_aa: CASRANSQYSNQPQHF; cdr3_nt: TGTGCCAGCAGGGCGAACAGCCAATATAGCAATCAGCCCCAGCATTTT
d_call: -; clone_size: many; v_call: TRBV27; j_call: TRBJ1-6; cdr3_aa: CASSPTATGPYNSPLHF; cdr3_nt: TGTGCCAGCAGTCCAACCGCAACAGGGCCCTATAATTCACCCCTCCACTTT
d_call: -; clone_size: once; v_call: TRBV12-5; j_call: TRBJ2-7; cdr3_aa: CASGLVYEQYF; cdr3_nt: TGTGCTAGTGGTTTGGTCTACGAGCAGTACTTC
d_call: -; clone_size: -; v_call: TRBV6-5; j_call: TRBJ1-1; cdr3_aa: CASSRGPPKEAFF; cdr3_nt: TGTGCCAGCAGTCGGGGGCCCCCCAAAGAAGCTTTCTTT
d_call: TRBD2; clone_size: medium-sized; v_call: TRBV6-4; j_call: TRBJ2-3; cdr3_aa: CASSDGGGAADTQYF; cdr3_nt: TGTGCCAGCAGTGATGGCGGGGGGGCCGCAGATACGCAGTATTTT
d_call: -; clone_size: -; v_call: TRBV7-2; j_call: TRBJ2-3; cdr3_aa: CASSLEVMGSWTDTQYF; cdr3_nt: TGTGCCAGCAGCTTAGAGGTTATGGGTAGCTGGACAGATACGCAGTATTTT
d_call: -; clone_size: many; v_call: TRBV19; j_call: TRBJ2-1; cdr3_aa: CASSIDLYGEAYNEQFF; cdr3_nt: TGTGCCAGTAGTATAGATCTATACGGGGAGGCCTACAATGAGCAGTTCTTC
d_call: -; clone_size: -; v_call: TRBV6-1; j_call: TRBJ1-5; cdr3_aa: CASSELAGYQSNQPQHF; cdr3_nt: TGTGCCAGCAGTGAGTTGGCGGGGTATCAGAGCAATCAGCCCCAGCATTTT
d_call: -; clone_size: -; v_call: TRBV7-8; j_call: TRBJ2-7; cdr3_aa: CASSLGGFSPYEQYF; cdr3_nt: TGTGCCAGCAGCTTAGGGGGGTTTTCACCCTACGAGCAGTACTTC
d_call: -; clone_size: few; v_call: TRBV20-1; j_call: TRBJ2-7; cdr3_aa: CSARGGLADYSYEQYF; cdr3_nt: TGCAGTGCTAGAGGGGGGCTAGCGGATTACTCCTACGAGCAGTACTTC
d_call: TRBD1; clone_size: few; v_call: TRBV18; j_call: TRBJ2-2; cdr3_aa: CASSTGQAGTGELFF; cdr3_nt: TGTGCCAGCTCAACGGGACAGGCGGGCACCGGGGAGCTGTTTTTT
d_call: TRBD1; clone_size: -; v_call: TRBV2; j_call: TRBJ2-7; cdr3_aa: CASSVEAGGIYEQYF; cdr3_nt: TGTGCCAGCAGTGTAGAGGCAGGGGGCATCTACGAGCAGTACTTC
d_call: -; clone_size: medium-sized; v_call: TRBV14; j_call: TRBJ1-2; cdr3_aa: CASSQPGAVGGYTF; cdr3_nt: TGTGCCAGCAGCCAACCAGGGGCGGTAGGTGGCTACACCTTC
d_call: -; clone_size: -; v_call: TRBV6-5; j_call: TRBJ1-6; cdr3_aa: CASRKFLQGPNNSPLHF; cdr3_nt: TGTGCCAGCAGAAAATTCTTACAGGGACCGAATAATTCACCCCTCCACTTT
d_call: -; clone_size: -; v_call: TRBV3-1; j_call: TRBJ2-5; cdr3_aa: CASSQDHRQETQYF; cdr3_nt: TGTGCCAGCAGCCAAGATCATCGACAAGAGACCCAGTACTTC
d_call: TRBD1; clone_size: medium-sized; v_call: TRBV29-1; j_call: TRBJ1-1; cdr3_aa: CSVRGLTEAFF; cdr3_nt: TGCAGCGTAAGGGGGCTAACTGAAGCTTTCTTT
d_call: TRBD2; clone_size: few; v_call: TRBV6-1; j_call: TRBJ2-3; cdr3_aa: CASSEAVAGTADTQYF; cdr3_nt: TGTGCCAGCAGTGAAGCCGTAGCGGGGACGGCAGATACGCAGTATTTT
d_call: -; clone_size: few; v_call: TRBV12-3/TRBV12-4; j_call: TRBJ2-2; cdr3_aa: CASSDNREPTGELFF; cdr3_nt: TGTGCCAGCAGTGACAACCGAGAACCCACCGGGGAGCTGTTTTTT
d_call: -; clone_size: -; v_call: TRBV28; j_call: TRBJ1-2; cdr3_aa: CASTNTYQGRGGYTF; cdr3_nt: TGTGCCAGCACCAACACCTACCAGGGGAGAGGGGGCTACACCTTC
d_call: -; clone_size: -; v_call: TRBV25-1; j_call: TRBJ2-3; cdr3_aa: CASSEYTGTDTQYF; cdr3_nt: TGTGCCAGCAGTGAATATACAGGCACAGATACGCAGTATTTT
d_call: -; clone_size: many; v_call: TRBV28; j_call: TRBJ2-5; cdr3_aa: CASSFLGQTEVTQYF; cdr3_nt: TGTGCCAGCAGTTTCTTGGGGCAGACCGAAGTGACCCAGTACTTC
d_call: TRBD1; clone_size: -; v_call: TRBV20-1; j_call: TRBJ2-7; cdr3_aa: CSAIRTGASYEQYF; cdr3_nt: TGCAGTGCTATCCGGACAGGGGCCTCCTACGAGCAGTACTTC
d_call: -; clone_size: -; v_call: TRBV11-2; j_call: TRBJ2-7; cdr3_aa: CASSSPEARGNLYEQYF; cdr3_nt: TGTGCCAGCAGCTCCCCGGAGGCGAGAGGGAACCTCTACGAGCAGTACTTC
d_call: -; clone_size: -; v_call: TRBV11-2; j_call: TRBJ2-7; cdr3_aa: CASRTLRAYEQYF; cdr3_nt: TGTGCCAGCAGGACCCTGCGGGCCTACGAGCAGTACTTC